Each of the 10 T cell receptor beta chains below was sequenced from the same sample in a study of blood T cell dynamics during melanoma immunotherapy. The data were produced by immunoSEQ multiplex PCR, yet TCRdb's version contains in-frame clones alone and is incomplete. The data show around 20,000 clones, 87% seen once. Indicated time point: week 3, after first cycle of checkpoint inhibitor. The specimen comprised blood, sampled from a patient treated with checkpoint blockade. All receptors derive from a human donor with melanoma.

V gene TRBV28 combines with J gene TRBJ2-7; D not certain. Germline assignment: CDR1 MDHEN and CDR2 SYDVKM. Between the trimmed V and J ends, which lost 2 bases and 0 bases, there was a span of 8 bases. CDR3 length equals 14 residues. The CDR3 DNA follows: TGTGCCAGCAGTTTAGGTAGGAACTCCTACGAGCAGTACTTC. Translating gives CASSLGRNSYEQYF.

The chain uses TRBV2 and TRBJ2-7; the match to TRBD2 covers 7 bases. CDR1 is SNHLY, CDR2 FYNNEI, per germline. This CDR3 is built from 18 residues. V shed 3 bases, J shed 7 bases, and the junction held 21 bases outside the gene matches. CDR3 sequence reads: CASSDPGRSWASAGEQYF. The CDR3 region has the DNA TGTGCCAGCAGTGACCCGGGGCGGTCTTGGGCCTCAGCGGGGGAGCAGTACTTC. The entire variable domain, with the rest obtained from reference TRBV2 and TRBJ2-7, is as follows: EPEVTQTPSHQVTQMGQEVILRCVPISNHLYFYWYRQILGQKVEFLVSFYNNEISEKSEIFDDQFSVERPDGSNFTLKIRSTKLEDSAMYFCASSDPGRSWASAGEQYFGPGTRLTVT.

The V call is TRBV4-3, the J call TRBJ2-7; TRBD2 aligns across 10 bases. With V trimmed by 0 bases and J by 5 bases, 7 bases remained unmatched. The V gene's germline CDR1 is LGHNA and CDR2 YSLEER. CDR3 length: 16 residues. The CDR3 DNA sequence: TGCGCCAGCAGCCAAGATAGGGGACTAGCGATCCACGAGCAGTACTTC. Its protein is CASSQDRGLAIHEQYF.

The chain couples TRBV28 to TRBJ1-3; the match to TRBD1 covers 7 bases. Germline CDR1 MDHEN, CDR2 SYDVKM. Germline trimming cut 7 bases from V and 0 bases from J; bases unmatched to any gene: 3. This CDR3 is built from 14 residues. The CDR3 region has the DNA TGTGCCAGCATTTCAGGGGGCTCTGGAAACACCATATATTTT. Translation: CASISGGSGNTIYF.

The genes are TRBV11-3 and TRBJ2-2; weak D call: TRBD1 (5 bases). The CDR3 consists of 13 residues. V shed 1 base and J shed 10 bases, with 10 bases lying between them. CDR1 is SGHNT, CDR2 YENEEA, per germline. CDR3 region: CASSLGTTEELFF. In nucleotides, the CDR3 is TGTGCCAGCAGCTTAGGGACAACGGAGGAGCTGTTTTTT.

This chain joins TRBV19 and TRBJ2-2; TRBD2 agrees at 15 bases. Losses at the gene ends were 7 bases for V and 2 bases for J; bases not matched to a gene: 11. Germline-derived CDR1 and CDR2 are LNHDA and SQIVND (reference sequence). The CDR3 sequence is 19 residues long. The CDR3 sequence is CASTTGPGLAGGNTGELFF. CDR3 in DNA: TGTGCCAGTACCACTGGACCGGGACTAGCGGGAGGTAACACCGGGGAGCTGTTTTTT.

J is TRBJ2-3 and V is TRBV29-1, with D possibly called TRBD1 or TRBD2 (6 bases each). Germline assignment: CDR1 SQVTM and CDR2 ANQGSEA. The CDR3 has 14 residues. The ends were cut back, 1 base at V and 3 bases at J, with 11 bases in the middle. The CDR3 DNA reads TGCAGCGTTGAAGTAACAGGGACTACAGATACGCAGTATTTT. Its translation is CSVEVTGTTDTQYF.

This clone showed up just a few times. The chain couples TRBV6-1 to TRBJ1-3; 7 bases agree with TRBD1. The J segment lost 3 bases and the V segment lost 6 bases, leaving 5 bases of the junction unmatched. The CDR3 contains 14 residues. Per germline, CDR1 MNHNS and CDR2 SASEGT. CDR3 sequence: CASRTGFGGNTIYF. For the CDR3, the DNA is TGTGCCAGCAGGACAGGGTTTGGTGGAAACACCATATATTTT.

This chain joins TRBV30 and TRBJ1-6; perhaps TRBD1 as D (5 bases). Germline assignment: CDR1 GTSNPN and CDR2 SVGIG (reference sequence). The V and J ends lost 0 bases and 9 bases respectively, with 9 bases between them. This CDR3 contains 13 residues. CDR3 DNA: TGTGCCTGGAGTGTGGGCAGGGCTTCACCCCTCCACTTT. Encoded protein: CAWSVGRASPLHF.

This clone has only one observation. The CDR3 nucleotides read TGTGCCAGCAGCTTAGATGCAAACAATCAGCCCCAGCATTTT. Translated: CASSLDANNQPQHF. The chain uses TRBV7-9 and TRBJ1-5; D unclear. The V end lost 1 base, the J end lost 3 bases, and 7 bases lay between the germline ends. Per germline, CDR1 SEHNR and CDR2 FQNEAQ (reference sequence). The CDR3 loop spans 14 amino acids.